This T cell receptor (delta chain) was identified during a study of γδ T cells in repeated Plasmodium falciparum infection. The study, taken as a whole, reports: Waves of new clonotype selection appeared after repeated controlled infections in Vdelta2-negative, largely Vdelta1+, gammadelta T cells. Malian children's Vdelta2-negative repertoires appeared more expanded and less diverse than Australians'.

A remark on this clone: Its target is not known.

Vgamma9/Vdelta2+ and Vdelta2-negative gammadelta T cells were flow-sorted from PBMC for bulk sequencing. Germline V lookup: CDR1 TSWWSYY, CDR2 QGS. Unmatched junction bases numbered 19, after V lost 0 bases and J lost 3 bases. The CDR3 is 22 residues long. TCRdb fed the multiplex PCR reads to CATT. The table lists around 50,000 delta-chain clones, 1.9% of them singletons, with 24% in the top ten. V and J are TRDV1 and TRDJ1, with 13 bases fitting TRDD3. TCRdb carries no J gene annotation; the J gene was assigned here by matching the DNA with germline. This TCR came from a pool of human donors (malaria-infected and uninfected, not separated). The sequencing sample was made of gamma-delta T cells from blood. The CDR3 coding sequence is TGTGCTCTTGGGGAACTTGGGGCTAGATCGTACTGGGGGATACGGGGGGCCGATAAACTCATCTTT. The encoded protein is CALGELGARSYWGIRGADKLIF.